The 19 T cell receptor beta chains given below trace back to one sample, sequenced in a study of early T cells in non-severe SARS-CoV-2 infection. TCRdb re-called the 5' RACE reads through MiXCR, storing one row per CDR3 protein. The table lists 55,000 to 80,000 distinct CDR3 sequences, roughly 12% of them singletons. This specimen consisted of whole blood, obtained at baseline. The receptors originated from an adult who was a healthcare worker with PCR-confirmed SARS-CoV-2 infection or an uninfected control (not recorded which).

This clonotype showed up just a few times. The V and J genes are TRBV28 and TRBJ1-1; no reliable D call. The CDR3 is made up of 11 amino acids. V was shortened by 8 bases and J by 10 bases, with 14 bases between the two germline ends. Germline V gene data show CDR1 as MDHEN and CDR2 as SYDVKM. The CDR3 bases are TGTGCCAGCTCGACCGGAGGTATAGCTTTCTTT. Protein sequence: CASSTGGIAFF.

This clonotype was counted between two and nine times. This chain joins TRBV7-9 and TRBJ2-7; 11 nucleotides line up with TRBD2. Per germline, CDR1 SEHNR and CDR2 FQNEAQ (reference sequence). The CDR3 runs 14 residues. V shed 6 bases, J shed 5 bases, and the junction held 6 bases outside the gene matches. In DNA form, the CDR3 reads TGTGCCAGCAGAAGTAGCGGGGGGGCCGACGAGCAGTACTTC. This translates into CASRSSGGADEQYF.

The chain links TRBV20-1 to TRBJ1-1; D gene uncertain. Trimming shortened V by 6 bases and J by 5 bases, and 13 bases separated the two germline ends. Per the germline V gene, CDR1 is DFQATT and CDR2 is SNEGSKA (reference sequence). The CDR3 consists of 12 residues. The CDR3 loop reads CSAASSRTEAFF. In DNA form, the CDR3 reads TGCAGTGCGGCCTCCTCGCGTACTGAAGCTTTCTTT.

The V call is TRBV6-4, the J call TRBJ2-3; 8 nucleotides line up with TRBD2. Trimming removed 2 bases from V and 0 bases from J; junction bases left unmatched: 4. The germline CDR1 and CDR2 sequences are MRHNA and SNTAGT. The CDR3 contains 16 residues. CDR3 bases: TGTGCCAGCAGTGACCTAGCGGGCACTAGCACAGATACGCAGTATTTT. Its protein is CASSDLAGTSTDTQYF.

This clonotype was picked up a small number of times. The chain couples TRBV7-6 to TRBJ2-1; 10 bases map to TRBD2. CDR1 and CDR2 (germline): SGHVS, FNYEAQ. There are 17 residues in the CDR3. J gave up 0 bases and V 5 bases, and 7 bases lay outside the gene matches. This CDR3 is CASSARTSGSSYNEQFF. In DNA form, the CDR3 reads TGTGCCAGCAGCGCACGGACTAGCGGTAGCTCCTACAATGAGCAGTTCTTC.

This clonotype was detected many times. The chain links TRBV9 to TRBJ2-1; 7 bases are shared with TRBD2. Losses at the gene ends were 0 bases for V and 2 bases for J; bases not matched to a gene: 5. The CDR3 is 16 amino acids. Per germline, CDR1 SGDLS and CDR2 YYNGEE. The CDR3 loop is CASSVGREAPYNEQFF. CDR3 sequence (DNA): TGTGCCAGCAGCGTAGGCCGGGAGGCACCCTACAATGAGCAGTTCTTC. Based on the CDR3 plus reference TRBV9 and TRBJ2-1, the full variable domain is DSGVTQTPKHLITATGQRVTLRCSPRSGDLSVYWYQQSLDQGLQFLIQYYNGEERAKGNILERFSAQQFPDLHSELNLSSLELGDSALYFCASSVGREAPYNEQFFGPGTRLTVL.

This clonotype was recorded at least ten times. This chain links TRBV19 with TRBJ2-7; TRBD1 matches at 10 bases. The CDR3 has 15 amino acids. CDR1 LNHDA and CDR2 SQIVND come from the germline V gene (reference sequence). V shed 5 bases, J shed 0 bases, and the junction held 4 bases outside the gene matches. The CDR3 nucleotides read TGTGCCAGTAGTTCGGGACAGGGGTTCTCCTACGAGCAGTACTTC. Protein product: CASSSGQGFSYEQYF.

The CDR3 sequence is CASSFAGGAGDTQYF. The CDR3 DNA is TGTGCCAGCAGCTTTGCCGGGGGGGCCGGAGATACGCAGTATTTT. The V gene is TRBV7-6, the J gene TRBJ2-3; 8 nucleotides line up with TRBD2. Germline trimming cut 3 bases from V and 5 bases from J; bases unmatched to any gene: 7. Germline lookup yields CDR1 SGHVS and CDR2 FNYEAQ. The CDR3 is made up of 15 amino acids.

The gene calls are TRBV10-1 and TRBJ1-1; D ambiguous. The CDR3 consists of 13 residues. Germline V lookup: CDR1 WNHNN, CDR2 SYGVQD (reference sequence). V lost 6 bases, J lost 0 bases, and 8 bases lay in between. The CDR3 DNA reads TGCGCCAGCAGAGCAGCAGTGAACACTGAAGCTTTCTTT. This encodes CASRAAVNTEAFF.

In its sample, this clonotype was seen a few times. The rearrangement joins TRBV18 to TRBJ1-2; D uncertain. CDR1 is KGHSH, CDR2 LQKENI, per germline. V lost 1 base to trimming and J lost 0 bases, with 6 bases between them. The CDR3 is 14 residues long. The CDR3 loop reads CASSPRLSNYGYTF. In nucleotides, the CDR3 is TGTGCCAGCTCACCACGTCTGTCTAACTATGGCTACACCTTC.

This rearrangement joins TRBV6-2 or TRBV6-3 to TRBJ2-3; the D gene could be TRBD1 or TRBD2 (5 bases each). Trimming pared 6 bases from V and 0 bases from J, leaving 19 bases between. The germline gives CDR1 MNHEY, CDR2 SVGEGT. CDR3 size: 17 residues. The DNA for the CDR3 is TGTGCCAGCAGGGCCGCCGTGGGGGTATCCAGCACAGATACGCAGTATTTT. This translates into CASRAAVGVSSTDTQYF.

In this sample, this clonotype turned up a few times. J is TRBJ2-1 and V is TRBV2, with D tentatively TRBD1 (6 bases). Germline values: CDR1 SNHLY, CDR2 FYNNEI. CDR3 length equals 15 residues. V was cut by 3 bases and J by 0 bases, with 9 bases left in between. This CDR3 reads CASSEQGSSYNEQFF. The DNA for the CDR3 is TGTGCCAGCAGTGAGCAGGGGAGCTCCTACAATGAGCAGTTCTTC.

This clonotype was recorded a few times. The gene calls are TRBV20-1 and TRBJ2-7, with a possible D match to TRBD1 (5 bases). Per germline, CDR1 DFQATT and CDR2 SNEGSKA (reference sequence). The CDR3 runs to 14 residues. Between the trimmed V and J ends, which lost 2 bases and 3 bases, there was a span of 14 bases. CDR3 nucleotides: TGCAGTGCTAGAAGGGGTGACTCCGACTACGAGCAGTACTTC. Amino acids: CSARRGDSDYEQYF.

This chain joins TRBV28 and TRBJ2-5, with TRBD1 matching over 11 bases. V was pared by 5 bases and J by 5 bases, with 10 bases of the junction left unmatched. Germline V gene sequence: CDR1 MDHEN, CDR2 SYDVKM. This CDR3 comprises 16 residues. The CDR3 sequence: CASSRGWDRGMETQYF. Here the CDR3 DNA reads TGTGCCAGCAGTCGCGGATGGGACAGGGGGATGGAGACCCAGTACTTC.

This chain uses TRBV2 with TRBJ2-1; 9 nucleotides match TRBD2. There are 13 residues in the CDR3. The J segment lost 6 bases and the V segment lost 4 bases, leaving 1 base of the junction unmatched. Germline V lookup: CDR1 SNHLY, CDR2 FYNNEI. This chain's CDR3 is CASSAGLANEQFF. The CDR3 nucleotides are TGTGCCAGCAGTGCGGGACTAGCCAATGAGCAGTTCTTC. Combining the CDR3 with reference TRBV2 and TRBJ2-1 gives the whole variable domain EPEVTQTPSHQVTQMGQEVILRCVPISNHLYFYWYRQILGQKVEFLVSFYNNEISEKSEIFDDQFSVERPDGSNFTLKIRSTKLEDSAMYFCASSAGLANEQFFGPGTRLTVL.

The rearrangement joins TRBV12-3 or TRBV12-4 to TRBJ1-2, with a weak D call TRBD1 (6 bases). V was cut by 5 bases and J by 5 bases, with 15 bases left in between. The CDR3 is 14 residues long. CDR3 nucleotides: TGTGCCAGCAGTCCCGACGGACAGCTTTATGGCTACACCTTC. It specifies CASSPDGQLYGYTF.

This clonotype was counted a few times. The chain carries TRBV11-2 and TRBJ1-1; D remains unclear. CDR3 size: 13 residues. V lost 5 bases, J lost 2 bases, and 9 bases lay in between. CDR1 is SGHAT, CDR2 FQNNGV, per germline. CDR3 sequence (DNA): TGTGCCAGCAGCCCGGCCTCTAACACTGAAGCTTTCTTT. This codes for CASSPASNTEAFF. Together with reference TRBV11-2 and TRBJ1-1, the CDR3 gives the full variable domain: EAGVAQSPRYKIIEKRQSVAFWCNPISGHATLYWYQQILGQGPKLLIQFQNNGVVDDSQLPKDRFSAERLKGVDSTLKIQPAKLEDSAVYLCASSPASNTEAFFGQGTRLTVV.

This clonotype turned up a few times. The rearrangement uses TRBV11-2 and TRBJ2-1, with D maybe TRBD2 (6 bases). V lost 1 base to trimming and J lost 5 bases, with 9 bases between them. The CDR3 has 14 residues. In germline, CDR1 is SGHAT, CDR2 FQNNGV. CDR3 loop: CASSLAGVNNEQFF. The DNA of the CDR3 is TGTGCCAGCAGCTTAGCGGGAGTGAACAATGAGCAGTTCTTC. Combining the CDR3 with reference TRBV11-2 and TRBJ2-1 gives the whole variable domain EAGVAQSPRYKIIEKRQSVAFWCNPISGHATLYWYQQILGQGPKLLIQFQNNGVVDDSQLPKDRFSAERLKGVDSTLKIQPAKLEDSAVYLCASSLAGVNNEQFFGPGTRLTVL.

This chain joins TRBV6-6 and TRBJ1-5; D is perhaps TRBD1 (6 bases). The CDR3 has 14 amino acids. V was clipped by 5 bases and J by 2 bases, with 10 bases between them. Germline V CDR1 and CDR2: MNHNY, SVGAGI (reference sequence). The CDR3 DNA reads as TGTGCCAGCAGTCCAGGGGATGGCAATCAGCCCCAGCATTTT. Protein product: CASSPGDGNQPQHF.